This is a list of T cell receptor beta chains from one sample in a study of T cells in tuberculosis. Clones were sequenced by immunoSEQ multiplex PCR, and TCRdb holds only the in-frame ones, with some missing. The data hold about 34,000 clones, with 80% to 95% observed a single time. Sequenced here: PBMCs, sampled at tuberculosis diagnosis. These receptors were obtained from an adult with tuberculosis. Both conserved end residues are part of each CDR3. The order of the fields is D gene, V gene, J gene, clone size, CDR3 DNA, CDR3 protein. The D gene is left open where the match is weak. Only part of the rows carry a size: once, few, many, or a class if the clone is expanded.

.	TRBV4-2	TRBJ2-7	.	TGTGCCAGCAGCCAAGCGACTAGCTCCTACGAGCAGTACTTC	CASSQATSSYEQYF
.	TRBV5-4	TRBJ2-3	.	TGTGCCAGCAGCTTGGGGCAGGGGCGCCTCACAGATACGCAGTATTTT	CASSLGQGRLTDTQYF
.	TRBV4-1	TRBJ2-3	once	TGCGCCAGCAGCCAAGGGGCAGGGGGAGGTTACGCAGATACGCAGTATTTT	CASSQGAGGGYADTQYF
TRBD1	TRBV27	TRBJ1-5	.	TGTGCCAGCAGTCAAACGACAGGGGGCTCGCCCCAGCATTTT	CASSQTTGGSPQHF
.	TRBV27	TRBJ1-2	once	TGTGCCAGCAGTTTATCCCAGGATCCTACTAACTATGGCTACACCTTC	CASSLSQDPTNYGYTF
.	TRBV5-1	TRBJ2-1	.	TGCGCCAGCAGCTTGCGCCGGGAGAGCTCCTACAATGAGCAGTTCTTC	CASSLRRESSYNEQFF
.	TRBV4-1	TRBJ2-1	.	TGCGCCAGCAGCCAAGTAGACAGGTCCTCCTACAATGAGCAGTTCTTC	CASSQVDRSSYNEQFF
.	TRBV11-3	TRBJ1-1	.	TGTGCCAGCAGCCTAAATCAGAACACTGAAGCTTTCTTT	CASSLNQNTEAFF
TRBD1	TRBV19	TRBJ2-3	.	TGTGCCAGTAGTATTAGTTGGACAGGAGCTTACACAGATACGCAGTATTTT	CASSISWTGAYTDTQYF
TRBD2	TRBV6-1	TRBJ2-7	.	TGTGCCAGCAGTCCCCCTAGCGGGTCCTACGAGCAGTACTTC	CASSPPSGSYEQYF
TRBD2	TRBV9	TRBJ2-7	.	TGTGCCAGCAGCGTAGTAGCACCCGAACCGACTAGCGGTTACTACGAGCAGTACTTC	CASSVVAPEPTSGYYEQYF
.	TRBV2	TRBJ2-7	.	TGTGCCAGCACCGGGTCGGCAAGCTCCTACGAGCAGTACTTC	CASTGSASSYEQYF
TRBD1	TRBV12-5	TRBJ1-4	once	TGTGCTAGTGGTTTGGACAGGGGGCACGAAAAACTGTTTTTT	CASGLDRGHEKLFF
.	TRBV6-1	TRBJ2-5	.	TGTGCCGGCCGACTAGAAGAGACCCAGTACTTC	CAGRLEETQYF
.	TRBV18	TRBJ2-7	.	TGTGCCAGCTCAGCGAGCTGGCGGGGCTCCTCCTACGAGCAGTACTTC	CASSASWRGSSYEQYF
TRBD1	TRBV11-2	TRBJ1-6	.	TGTGCCAGCAGCTTAAATGATTTGGGGCAGGGGGACGGTAATTCACCCCTCCACTTT	CASSLNDLGQGDGNSPLHF
.	TRBV11-2	TRBJ2-5	.	TGTGCCAGCAACCCAACGTCGGCGGGAATGTTGGCAGAGACCCAGTACTTC	CASNPTSAGMLAETQYF
TRBD1	TRBV5-4	TRBJ1-2	.	TGTGCCAGCAGCTTACTGGGACAGGGGGCAGGTTATGGCTACACCTTC	CASSLLGQGAGYGYTF
.	TRBV5-4	TRBJ2-7	.	TGTGCCAGCAGCCGAAAGGGAGAGAACTCCTACGAGCAGTACTTC	CASSRKGENSYEQYF
TRBD1	TRBV19	TRBJ2-3	.	TGTGCCAGTAGACCAGGGGGTTCCACAGATACGCAGTATTTT	CASRPGGSTDTQYF
.	TRBV10-3	TRBJ2-5	.	TGTGCCGCCTCGGGAGTGGAAGAGACCCAGTACTTC	CAASGVEETQYF
.	TRBV6-5	TRBJ1-5	.	TGTGCCAGCAGTCTAAACCGTAGCAATCAGCCCCAGCATTTT	CASSLNRSNQPQHF
.	TRBV19	TRBJ2-7	.	TGTGCCAGTAGTCTGACCGCCACAGACTCCTACGAGCAGTACTTC	CASSLTATDSYEQYF
TRBD1	TRBV30	TRBJ1-2	.	TGTGCCTGGAGCCAGGGGGCTTATGGCTACACCTTC	CAWSQGAYGYTF
TRBD2	TRBV4-1	TRBJ2-1	.	TGCGCCAGCAGCGCCGTAGCGGGAGGGAACTACAATGAGCAGTTCTTC	CASSAVAGGNYNEQFF
TRBD1	TRBV4-2	TRBJ1-2	.	TGTGCCAGCAGCGTCTACAGGGGGCAACCGACTAACTATGGCTACACCTTC	CASSVYRGQPTNYGYTF